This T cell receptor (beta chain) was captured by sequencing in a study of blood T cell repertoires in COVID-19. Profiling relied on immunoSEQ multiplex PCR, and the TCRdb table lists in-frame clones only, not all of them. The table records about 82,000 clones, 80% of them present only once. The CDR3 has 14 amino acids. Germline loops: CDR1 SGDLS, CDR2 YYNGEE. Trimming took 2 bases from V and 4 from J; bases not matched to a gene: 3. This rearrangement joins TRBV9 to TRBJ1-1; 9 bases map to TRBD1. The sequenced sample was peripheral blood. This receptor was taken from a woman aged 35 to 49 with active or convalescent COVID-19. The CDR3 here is CASSVGTGITEAFF. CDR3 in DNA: TGTGCCAGCAGCGTGGGGACAGGGATCACTGAAGCTTTCTTT.